A selection of T cell receptor beta chains follows, all from one sample in a study of blood T cell repertoires in COVID-19. Assay: immunoSEQ multiplex PCR; the TCRdb copy retains only in-frame clones and omits some. The profile covers around 110,000 clones, with over 65% appearing a single time and about 2.2% taken by the ten largest. Sequencing was done on a sample of peripheral blood. The source is a man aged 25 to 40 with acute or convalescent COVID-19. CDR3s include the opening cysteine and the closing phenylalanine or tryptophan. The D gene is left open where the match is weak. Clone size, where shown, is once, few, many, or a class for clones that have expanded.

- TRBJ1-2 - TRBV14 CASSQAPGLRGGYTF TGTGCCAGCAGCCAAGCTCCCGGTTTAAGGGGTGGCTACACCTTC
TRBD1 TRBJ1-2 - TRBV6-5 CASSPSGQEGYGYTF TGTGCCAGCAGTCCGTCTGGACAGGAGGGATATGGCTACACCTTC
- TRBJ2-6 - TRBV2 CASSEFGGGLSGANVLTF TGTGCCAGCAGTGAATTTGGCGGGGGCCTCTCTGGGGCCAACGTCCTGACTTTC
TRBD2 TRBJ2-7 few TRBV9 CASSQELAGIPYEQYF TGTGCCAGCAGCCAAGAACTAGCGGGGATTCCCTACGAGCAGTACTTC
- TRBJ2-1 once TRBV5-1 CASRMILGVADNEQFF TGCGCCAGCAGAATGATCCTCGGGGTAGCGGACAATGAGCAGTTCTTC
TRBD1 TRBJ1-2 - TRBV6-5 CASSHQPGGADGYTF TGTGCCAGCAGTCACCAGCCAGGGGGCGCGGATGGCTACACCTTC
- TRBJ2-1 - TRBV11-3 CASSSPESDEQFF TGTGCCAGCAGCTCCCCAGAGAGCGATGAGCAGTTCTTC
- TRBJ1-1 - TRBV3-1/TRBV3-2 CATFGGGSTEAFF TGTGCCACATTCGGGGGAGGGAGCACTGAAGCTTTCTTT
- TRBJ1-3 once TRBV29-1 CSAEGHSGNTIYF TGCAGCGCCGAGGGACACTCTGGAAACACCATATATTTT
- TRBJ2-1 few TRBV9 CASSVGTGTGYNEQFF TGTGCCAGCAGCGTAGGGACCGGGACTGGGTACAATGAGCAGTTCTTC
- TRBJ2-1 few TRBV4-3 CASSQAPPGRNSYNEQFF TGCGCCAGCAGCCAAGCCCCCCCGGGGAGGAACTCCTACAATGAGCAGTTCTTC
- TRBJ1-2 - TRBV4-2 CASSQPGVGVGYGYTF TGTGCCAGCAGCCAGCCCGGGGTCGGTGTAGGGTATGGCTACACCTTC
TRBD1 TRBJ1-2 few TRBV19 CASSSGTVGYTF TGTGCCAGTAGTTCCGGGACAGTTGGCTACACCTTC
TRBD2 TRBJ2-1 - TRBV11-2 CASRFGTSGRYSEQFF TGTGCCAGCAGATTCGGGACTAGCGGGAGGTACAGTGAGCAGTTCTTC
- TRBJ1-1 few TRBV6-5 CASRIYRERTEAFF TGTGCCAGCAGGATCTACAGGGAGCGCACTGAAGCTTTCTTT
- TRBJ1-2 - TRBV6-2/TRBV6-3 CASSYGQKYGYTF TGTGCCAGCAGTTACGGGCAAAAATATGGCTACACCTTC
- TRBJ2-3 - TRBV18 CASSPNGLGGPDTQYF TGTGCCAGCTCACCGAACGGACTAGGGGGACCAGATACGCAGTATTTT
- TRBJ1-2 - TRBV9 CASSELDTPNYGYTF TGTGCCAGCAGCGAATTGGACACTCCTAACTATGGCTACACCTTC
TRBD1 TRBJ2-1 - TRBV15 CATSGGLGQGFNEQFF TGTGCCACCAGTGGAGGGCTAGGACAGGGGTTCAATGAGCAGTTCTTC
- TRBJ1-5 once TRBV6-2/TRBV6-3 CASSLRTENQPQHF TGTGCCAGCAGTCTAAGGACAGAAAATCAGCCCCAGCATTTT
- TRBJ1-6 - TRBV6-5 CASSLAGLGNSPLHF TGTGCCAGCAGCTTAGCAGGGCTCGGTAATTCACCCCTCCACTTT
TRBD1 TRBJ2-5 - TRBV14 CASSINRGETQYF TGTGCCAGCAGCATCAACAGGGGAGAGACCCAGTACTTC
TRBD2 TRBJ2-3 - TRBV6-2/TRBV6-3 CASSIGGGADTQYF TGTGCCAGCAGCATTGGTGGGGGGGCAGATACGCAGTATTTT
- TRBJ1-6 - TRBV6-5 CASGTVEFPGSPLHF TGTGCCAGCGGCACCGTGGAGTTCCCTGGTTCACCCCTCCACTTT
- TRBJ1-5 - TRBV27 CASSFTGISNQPQHF TGTGCCAGCAGTTTTACAGGGATTTCAAATCAGCCCCAGCATTTT
TRBD1 TRBJ1-4 - TRBV30 CAWSEQGGERKLFF TGTGCCTGGAGTGAACAGGGGGGAGAGAGAAAACTGTTTTTT
TRBD2 TRBJ2-7 - TRBV6-5 CASRLGGGSYEQYF TGTGCCAGCAGGCTGGGGGGGGGCTCCTACGAGCAGTACTTC
- TRBJ1-1 - TRBV4-2 CASSQTGGDTEAFF TGTGCCAGCAGCCAAACAGGAGGGGACACTGAAGCTTTCTTT
TRBD1 TRBJ2-5 - TRBV6-5 CASRDRVGETQYF TGTGCCAGCAGAGACAGGGTAGGGGAGACCCAGTACTTC
- TRBJ2-3 - TRBV7-2 CASSQAAGSNTQYF TGTGCCAGCAGCCAGGCGGCAGGGTCCAATACGCAGTATTTT
- TRBJ1-1 - TRBV18 CASSKDSGDTEAFF TGTGCCAGCTCCAAGGACAGCGGGGACACTGAAGCTTTCTTT
- TRBJ2-3 - TRBV18 CASSPYRTDTQYF TGTGCCAGCTCACCCTATCGCACAGATACGCAGTATTTT
TRBD2 TRBJ2-3 many TRBV6-1 CASSELAGGPDTQYF TGTGCCAGCAGTGAACTAGCGGGGGGGCCAGATACGCAGTATTTT
TRBD1 TRBJ2-7 - TRBV2 CASSPGTERYEQYF TGTGCCAGCAGTCCAGGGACAGAAAGATACGAGCAGTACTTC
- TRBJ1-2 - TRBV6-6 CASSFALTAPNYGYTF TGTGCCAGCAGTTTTGCTTTGACAGCCCCTAACTATGGCTACACCTTC
- TRBJ1-1 - TRBV2 CASTITDTEAFF TGTGCCAGCACAATAACGGACACTGAAGCTTTCTTT
- TRBJ2-5 - TRBV28 CASSLGGRETQYF TGTGCCAGCAGTTTGGGGGGGCGGGAGACCCAGTACTTC
- TRBJ2-2 - TRBV19 CASSIGVTGELFF TGTGCCAGTAGTATAGGCGTAACCGGGGAGCTGTTTTTT
TRBD1 TRBJ2-2 - TRBV4-3 CASRWRPTGDGELFF TGCGCCAGCAGATGGAGACCGACAGGGGATGGGGAGCTGTTTTTT